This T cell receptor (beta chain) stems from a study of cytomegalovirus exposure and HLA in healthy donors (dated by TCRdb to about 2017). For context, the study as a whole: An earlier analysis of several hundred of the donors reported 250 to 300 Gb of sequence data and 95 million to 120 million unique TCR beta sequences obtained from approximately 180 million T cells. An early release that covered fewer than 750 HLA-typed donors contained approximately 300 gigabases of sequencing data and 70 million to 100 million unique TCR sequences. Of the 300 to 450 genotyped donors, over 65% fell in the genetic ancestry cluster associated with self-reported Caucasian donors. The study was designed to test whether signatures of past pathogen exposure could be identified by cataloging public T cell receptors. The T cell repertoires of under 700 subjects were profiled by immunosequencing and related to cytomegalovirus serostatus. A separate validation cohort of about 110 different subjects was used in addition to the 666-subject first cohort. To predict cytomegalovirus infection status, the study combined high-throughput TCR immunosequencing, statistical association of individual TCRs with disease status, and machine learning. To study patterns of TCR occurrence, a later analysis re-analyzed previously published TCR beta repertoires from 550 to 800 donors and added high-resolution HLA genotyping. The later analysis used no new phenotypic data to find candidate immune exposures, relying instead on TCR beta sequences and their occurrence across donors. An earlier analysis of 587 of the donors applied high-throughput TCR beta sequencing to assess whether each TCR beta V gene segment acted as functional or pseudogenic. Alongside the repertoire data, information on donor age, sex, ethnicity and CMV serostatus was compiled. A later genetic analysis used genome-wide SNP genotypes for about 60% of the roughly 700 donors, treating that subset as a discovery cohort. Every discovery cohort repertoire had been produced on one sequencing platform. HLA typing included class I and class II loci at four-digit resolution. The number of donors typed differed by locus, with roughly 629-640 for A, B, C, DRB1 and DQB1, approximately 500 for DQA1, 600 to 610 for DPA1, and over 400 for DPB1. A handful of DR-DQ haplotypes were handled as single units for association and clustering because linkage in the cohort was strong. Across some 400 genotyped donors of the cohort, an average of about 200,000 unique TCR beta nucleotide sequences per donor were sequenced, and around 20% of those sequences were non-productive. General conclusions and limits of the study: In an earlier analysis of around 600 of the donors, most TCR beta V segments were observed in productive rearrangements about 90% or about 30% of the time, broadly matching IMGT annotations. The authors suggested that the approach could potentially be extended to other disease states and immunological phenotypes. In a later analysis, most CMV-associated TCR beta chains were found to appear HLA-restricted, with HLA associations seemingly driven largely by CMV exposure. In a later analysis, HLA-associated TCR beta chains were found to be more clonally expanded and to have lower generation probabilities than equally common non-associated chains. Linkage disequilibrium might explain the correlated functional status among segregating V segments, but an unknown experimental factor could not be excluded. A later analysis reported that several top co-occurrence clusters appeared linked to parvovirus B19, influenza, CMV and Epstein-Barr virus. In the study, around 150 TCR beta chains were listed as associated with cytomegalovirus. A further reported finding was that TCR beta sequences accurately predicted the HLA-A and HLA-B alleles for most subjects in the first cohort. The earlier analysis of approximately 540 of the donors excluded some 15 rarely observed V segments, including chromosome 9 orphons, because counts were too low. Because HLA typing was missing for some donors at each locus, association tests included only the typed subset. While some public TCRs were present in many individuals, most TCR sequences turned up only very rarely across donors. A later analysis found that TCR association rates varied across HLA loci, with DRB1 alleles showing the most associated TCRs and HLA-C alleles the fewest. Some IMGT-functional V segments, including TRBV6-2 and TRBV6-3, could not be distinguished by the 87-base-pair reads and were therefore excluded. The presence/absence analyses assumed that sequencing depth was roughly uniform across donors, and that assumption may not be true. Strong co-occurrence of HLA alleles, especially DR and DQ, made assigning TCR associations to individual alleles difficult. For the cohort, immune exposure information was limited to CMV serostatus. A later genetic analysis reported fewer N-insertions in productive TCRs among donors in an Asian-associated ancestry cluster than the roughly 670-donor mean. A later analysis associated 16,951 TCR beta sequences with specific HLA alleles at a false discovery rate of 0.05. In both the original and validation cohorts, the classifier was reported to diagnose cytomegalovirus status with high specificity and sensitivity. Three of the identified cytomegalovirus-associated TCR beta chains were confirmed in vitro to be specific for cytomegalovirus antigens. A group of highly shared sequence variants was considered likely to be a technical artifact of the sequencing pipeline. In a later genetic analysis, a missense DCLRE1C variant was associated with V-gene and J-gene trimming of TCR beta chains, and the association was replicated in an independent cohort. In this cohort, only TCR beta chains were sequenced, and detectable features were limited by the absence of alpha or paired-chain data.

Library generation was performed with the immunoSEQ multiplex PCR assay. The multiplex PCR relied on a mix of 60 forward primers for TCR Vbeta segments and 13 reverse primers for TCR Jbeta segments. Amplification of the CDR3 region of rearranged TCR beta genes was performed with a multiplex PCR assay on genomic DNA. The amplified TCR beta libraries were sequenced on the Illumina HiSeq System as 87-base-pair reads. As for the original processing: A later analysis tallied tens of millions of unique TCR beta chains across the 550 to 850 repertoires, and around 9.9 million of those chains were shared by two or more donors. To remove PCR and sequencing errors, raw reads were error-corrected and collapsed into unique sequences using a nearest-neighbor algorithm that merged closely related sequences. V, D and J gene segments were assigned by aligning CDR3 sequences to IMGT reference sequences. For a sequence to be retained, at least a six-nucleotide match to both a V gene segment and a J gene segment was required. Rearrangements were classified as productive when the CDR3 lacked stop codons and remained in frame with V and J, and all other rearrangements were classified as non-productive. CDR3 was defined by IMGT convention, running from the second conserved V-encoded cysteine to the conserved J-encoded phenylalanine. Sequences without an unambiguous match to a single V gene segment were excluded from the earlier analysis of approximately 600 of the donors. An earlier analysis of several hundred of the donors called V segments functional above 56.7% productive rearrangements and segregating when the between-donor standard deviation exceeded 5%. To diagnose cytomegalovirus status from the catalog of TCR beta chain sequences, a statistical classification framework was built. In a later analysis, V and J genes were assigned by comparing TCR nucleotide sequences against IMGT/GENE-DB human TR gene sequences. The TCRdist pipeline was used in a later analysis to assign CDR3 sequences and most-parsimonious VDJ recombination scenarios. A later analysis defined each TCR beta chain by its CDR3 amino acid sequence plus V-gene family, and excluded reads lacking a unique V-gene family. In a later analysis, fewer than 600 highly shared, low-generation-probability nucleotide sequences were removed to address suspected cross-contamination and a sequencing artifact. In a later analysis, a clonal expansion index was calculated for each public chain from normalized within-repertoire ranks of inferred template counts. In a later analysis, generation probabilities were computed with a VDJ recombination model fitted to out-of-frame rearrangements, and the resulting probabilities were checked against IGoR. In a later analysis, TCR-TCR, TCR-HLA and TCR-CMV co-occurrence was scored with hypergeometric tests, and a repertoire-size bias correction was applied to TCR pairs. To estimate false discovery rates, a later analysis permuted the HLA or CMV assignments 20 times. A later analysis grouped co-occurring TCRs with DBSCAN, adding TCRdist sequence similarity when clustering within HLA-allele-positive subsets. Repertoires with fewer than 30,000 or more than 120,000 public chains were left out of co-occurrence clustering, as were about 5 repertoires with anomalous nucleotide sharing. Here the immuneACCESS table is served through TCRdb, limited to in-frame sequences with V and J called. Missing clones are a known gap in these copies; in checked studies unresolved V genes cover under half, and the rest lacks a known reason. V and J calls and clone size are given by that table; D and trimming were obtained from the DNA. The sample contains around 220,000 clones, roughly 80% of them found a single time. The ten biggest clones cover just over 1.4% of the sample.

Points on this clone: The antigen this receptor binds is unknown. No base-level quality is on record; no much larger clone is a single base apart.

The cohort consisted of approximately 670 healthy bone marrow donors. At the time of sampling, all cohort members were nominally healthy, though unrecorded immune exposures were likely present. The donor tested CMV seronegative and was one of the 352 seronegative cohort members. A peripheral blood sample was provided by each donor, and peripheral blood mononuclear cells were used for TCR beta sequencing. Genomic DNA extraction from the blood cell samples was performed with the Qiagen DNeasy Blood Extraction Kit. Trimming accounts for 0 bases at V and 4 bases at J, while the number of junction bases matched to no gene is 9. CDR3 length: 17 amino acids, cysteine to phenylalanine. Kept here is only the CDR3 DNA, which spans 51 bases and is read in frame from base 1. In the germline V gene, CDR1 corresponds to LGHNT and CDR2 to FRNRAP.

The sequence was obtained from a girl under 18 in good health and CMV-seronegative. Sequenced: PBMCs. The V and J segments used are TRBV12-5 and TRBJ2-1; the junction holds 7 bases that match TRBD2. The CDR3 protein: CASGLVLRREGYNEQFF. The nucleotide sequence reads TGTGCTAGTGGTTTGGTACTAAGGAGGGAGGGGTACAATGAGCAGTTCTTC.